This TCR beta chain was observed in a study of cytomegalovirus exposure and HLA in healthy donors. Study-wide findings and caveats: Sequencing had likely introduced a cluster of highly shared sequence variants as an artifact.

The PCR used 60 Vbeta and 13 Jbeta primers. TCRdb keeps only in-frame clones here, not all; method: immunoSEQ multiplex PCR. This table holds 95,000 to 110,000 clones, roughly 70% found once. Trimming cost V 1 base and J 4 bases, with 13 bases left between them. Looked up from germline, CDR1 is SGHRS and CDR2 is YFSETQ. The CDR3 runs to 15 residues. This clone has more than one count but fewer than ten. Antigen: not known. Sequences were obtained from PBMCs. The V and J genes are TRBV5-1 and TRBJ2-3; D is perhaps TRBD1 (5 bases). The TCR originated in a woman in her thirties or forties in good health and CMV-seropositive. In nucleotides, the CDR3 is TGCGCCAGCAGCTTGCAGGGTTATTATGCAGATACGCAGTATTTT. Its protein is CASSLQGYYADTQYF.